These 17 T cell receptor beta chains share one sample of origin, sequenced in a study of blood T cell repertoires in COVID-19. Using immunoSEQ multiplex PCR, the repertoire was profiled, and TCRdb retains in-frame clones only, with some absent. The sample lists roughly 43,000 clones; 80% to 90% were seen once. Source material: peripheral blood. The source of these receptors is a man between 65 and 80 years old with active COVID-19.

The gene calls are TRBV28 and TRBJ1-1; unclear D gene. This CDR3 region has 15 residues. Germline V gene lookup returns CDR1 MDHEN and CDR2 SYDVKM. Trimming took off 3 bases at V and 5 bases at J, with 16 bases between the two ends. The CDR3 here is CASSFPAAGSTEAFF. In DNA form, the CDR3 reads TGTGCCAGCAGTTTCCCCGCAGCGGGGAGTACTGAAGCTTTCTTT. The full variable domain, in which reference TRBV28 and TRBJ1-1 provide the parts outside the CDR3, is DVKVTQSSRYLVKRTGEKVFLECVQDMDHENMFWYRQDPGLGLRLIYFSYDVKMKEKGDIPEGYSVSREKKERFSLILESASTNQTSMYLCASSFPAAGSTEAFFGQGTRLTVV.

The genes are TRBV7-3 and TRBJ1-2; no clear D. With 4 bases removed from V and 0 bases from J, the gap between germline ends came to 15 bases. CDR3 length: 16 amino acids. Germline values: CDR1 SGHTA, CDR2 FQGTGA. The CDR3 region is CASSYSVSEPNYGYTF. The DNA for the CDR3 is TGTGCCAGCAGCTACTCGGTGTCGGAGCCTAACTATGGCTACACCTTC. Full variable domain (rest looked up from reference TRBV7-3 and TRBJ1-2): GAGVSQTPSNKVTEKGKYVELRCDPISGHTALYWYRQSLGQGPEFLIYFQGTGAADDSGLPNDRFFAVRPEGSVSTLKIQRTERGDSAVYLCASSYSVSEPNYGYTFGSGTRLTVV.

This clone was counted a single time. CDR3 nucleotides: TGTGCCAGCAGTTACAGGGATGGGAGTCCTGGCACAGATACGCAGTATTTT. The encoded protein is CASSYRDGSPGTDTQYF. The V and J genes are TRBV6-2 or TRBV6-3 and TRBJ2-3, with a tentative D call TRBD2 (5 bases). Per the germline V gene, CDR1 is MNHEY and CDR2 is SVGEGT. Trimming removed 2 bases at V and 1 base at J, with 16 bases between. The CDR3 contains 17 residues.

The chain couples TRBV11-2 to TRBJ1-2, with D perhaps matching TRBD1 (5 bases). V was cut by 5 bases and J by 4 bases, with 14 bases left in between. Germline V gene sequence: CDR1 SGHAT, CDR2 FQNNGV. This CDR3 spans 14 amino acids. CDR3 DNA sequence: TGTGCCAGCAGCCCTCGGGTCGGGGGCTATGGCTACACCTTC. Its protein is CASSPRVGGYGYTF.

The rearrangement joins TRBV4-2 to TRBJ1-2, with D unresolved. The CDR3 has 16 residues. The ends were cut back, 0 bases at V and 2 bases at J, with 13 bases in the middle. Germline CDR1 and CDR2: LGHNA and YNFKEQ. In nucleotides, the CDR3 is TGTGCCAGCAGCCAAGAAACATACATTCAAAACTATGGCTACACCTTC. As protein: CASSQETYIQNYGYTF.

J is TRBJ2-2 and V is TRBV5-1, with TRBD1 matching over 8 bases. The germline V gene encodes CDR1 SGHRS and CDR2 YFSETQ. Unmatched junction bases numbered 9, after V lost 4 bases and J lost 7 bases. The CDR3 is 15 amino acids. The CDR3 here is CASSPDRGYVGELFF. The DNA for the CDR3 is TGCGCCAGCAGCCCTGACAGGGGTTATGTCGGGGAGCTGTTTTTT.

This clone has a handful of counts. V is TRBV12-2 and J is TRBJ1-2; the table's D call of TRBD1 was not tested on the DNA. TRBV12-2 is marked as a pseudogene. The CDR3 runs 15 residues. CDR3 bases: TGTGCAAGTCGCTTAGGGGCAGGGAAGCACTATGGCTACACCTTC. This translates into CASRLGAGKHYGYTF.

The V gene is TRBV7-2, the J gene TRBJ2-4, with TRBD1 identical over 7 bases. CDR3 length: 17 residues. The V gene end was trimmed by 0 bases and the J gene end by 0 bases; junction bases not matched to a gene: 5. Germline CDR1 is SGHTA and CDR2 is FQGNSA. In DNA, the CDR3 is TGTGCCAGCAGCTTAGCCGGGACAGCCAAAGCCAAAAACATTCAGTACTTC. Protein sequence: CASSLAGTAKAKNIQYF.

The rearrangement links TRBV5-5 to TRBJ2-3; a weak D match, TRBD2 (6 bases). V was clipped by 4 bases and J by 4 bases, with 19 bases between them. Germline CDR1 and CDR2: SGHKS and YYEKEE (reference sequence). The CDR3 totals 16 residues. CDR3 residues: CASSPRRETPSDTQYF. CDR3 DNA sequence: TGTGCCAGCAGCCCCCGGCGGGAAACACCTTCAGATACGCAGTATTTT.

The J gene is TRBJ2-7, the V gene TRBV19, with D maybe TRBD1 (6 bases). The CDR3 is made up of 14 amino acids. V lost 5 bases to trimming and J lost 3 bases, with 14 bases between them. The V gene's germline CDR1 is LNHDA and CDR2 SQIVND (reference sequence). The CDR3 loop is CASSPDWGHYEQYF. Written as DNA, the CDR3 is TGTGCCAGTAGTCCGGACTGGGGGCACTACGAGCAGTACTTC.

The chain is built from TRBV11-2 and TRBJ1-1; D is unresolved. The CDR3 is 12 amino acids. V was shortened by 5 bases and J by 5 bases, with 9 bases between the two germline ends. Germline V CDR1 and CDR2: SGHAT, FQNNGV. The CDR3 coding sequence is TGTGCCAGCAGCCGGGAGGGTACTGAAGCTTTCTTT. It is translated as CASSREGTEAFF.

The gene calls are TRBV12-3 or TRBV12-4 and TRBJ2-1; no firm D call. Trimming stripped 5 bases from V and 8 bases from J, with 13 bases between. The CDR3 sequence is 13 residues long. In DNA, the CDR3 is TGTGCCAGCAGTCTCTTAGTAAGCTATGAGCAGTTCTTC. Its translation is CASSLLVSYEQFF.

The V gene is TRBV6-2 or TRBV6-3, the J gene TRBJ1-1; D is possibly TRBD1 (5 bases). The CDR3 contains 15 residues. Deletions cut 4 bases from V and 4 bases from J, with 16 bases between. The V gene's germline CDR1 is MNHEY and CDR2 SVGEGT. The chain's CDR3 is CASSSLRAGSTEAFF. CDR3 bases: TGTGCCAGCAGTTCCCTCAGGGCGGGGAGCACTGAAGCTTTCTTT.

The count of this clone is one. V gene TRBV6-5 combines with J gene TRBJ2-3, with D maybe TRBD1 (5 bases). CDR1 MNHEY and CDR2 SVGAGI come from the germline V gene. The CDR3 contains 14 residues. The germline V and J ends were trimmed by 6 bases and 0 bases, with 10 bases remaining between them. CDR3 coding DNA: TGTGCCAGCAGGTTGACAGCTAGCACAGATACGCAGTATTTT. Protein: CASRLTASTDTQYF.

The chain links TRBV28 to TRBJ2-2; 9 bases agree with TRBD2. Germline trimming cut 5 bases from V and 6 bases from J; bases unmatched to any gene: 16. The CDR3 has 18 residues. Germline-derived CDR1 and CDR2 are MDHEN and SYDVKM. The CDR3 protein is CASSTPLGLAGMAGELFF. As DNA, the CDR3 is TGTGCCAGCAGTACCCCCCTCGGGCTAGCGGGGATGGCCGGGGAGCTGTTTTTT. Filled out from reference TRBV28 and TRBJ2-2, the complete variable domain reads DVKVTQSSRYLVKRTGEKVFLECVQDMDHENMFWYRQDPGLGLRLIYFSYDVKMKEKGDIPEGYSVSREKKERFSLILESASTNQTSMYLCASSTPLGLAGMAGELFFGEGSRLTVL.

The CDR3 reads CASSTFGTGLSSGANVLTF. CDR3 sequence (DNA): TGTGCCAGCAGCACATTCGGGACAGGGTTATCCTCTGGGGCCAACGTCCTGACTTTC. The chain is built from TRBV7-9 and TRBJ2-6; 9 nucleotides agree with TRBD1. Germline CDR1 SEHNR, CDR2 FQNEAQ (reference sequence). The CDR3 sequence is 19 residues long. V lost 5 bases, J lost 0 bases, and 11 bases stayed unmatched.

This rearrangement joins TRBV18 to TRBJ1-1, with D possibly being TRBD1 (5 bases). CDR3 length equals 16 residues. Germline lookup yields CDR1 KGHSH and CDR2 LQKENI. V was clipped by 1 base and J by 0 bases, with 12 bases between them. CDR3 residues: CASSPRQGEVNTEAFF. The CDR3 DNA follows: TGTGCCAGCTCACCACGGCAGGGTGAGGTGAACACTGAAGCTTTCTTT.